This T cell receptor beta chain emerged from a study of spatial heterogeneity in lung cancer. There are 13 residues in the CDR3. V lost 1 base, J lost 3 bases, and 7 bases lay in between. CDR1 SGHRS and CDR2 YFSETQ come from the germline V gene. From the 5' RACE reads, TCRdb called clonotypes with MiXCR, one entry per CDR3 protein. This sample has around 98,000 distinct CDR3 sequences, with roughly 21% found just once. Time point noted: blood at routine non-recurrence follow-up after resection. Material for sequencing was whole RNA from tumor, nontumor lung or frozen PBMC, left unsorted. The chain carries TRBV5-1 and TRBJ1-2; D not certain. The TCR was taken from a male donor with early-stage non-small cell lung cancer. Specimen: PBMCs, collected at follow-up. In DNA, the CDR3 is TGCGCCAGCAGCTTGAACAGCTACTATGGCTACACCTTC. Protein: CASSLNSYYGYTF.